The clone carrying this TCR beta chain was seen a handful of times. Its target is not known. This CDR3 is also generated by other DNA sequences in the sample. Each donor's status was that of a healthy bone marrow donor. This record belongs to a study of cytomegalovirus exposure and HLA in healthy donors. The study's findings and limits: Association of around 17,000 TCR beta sequences with HLA alleles was found at 0.05 false discovery rate in a later analysis.

Researchers ran the PCR with 60 Vbeta and 13 Jbeta primers. Profiled with immunoSEQ multiplex PCR; TCRdb holds only in-frame clones, not every one. Here the sample spans some 77,000 clones, 60% to 80% being singletons. V lost 6 bases, J lost 1 base, and 5 bases stayed unmatched. This CDR3 is 15 amino acids long. Per the germline V gene, CDR1 is MNHEY and CDR2 is SVGAGI. The receptor was isolated from a woman in her thirties or forties in good health and CMV-seropositive. The chain recombines TRBV6-5 with TRBJ2-2; TRBD1 agrees at 7 bases. Sequencing input: PBMCs. The CDR3 DNA reads TGTGCCAGCAGCCGACAGGGAATGAACACCGGGGAGCTGTTTTTT. This encodes CASSRQGMNTGELFF.